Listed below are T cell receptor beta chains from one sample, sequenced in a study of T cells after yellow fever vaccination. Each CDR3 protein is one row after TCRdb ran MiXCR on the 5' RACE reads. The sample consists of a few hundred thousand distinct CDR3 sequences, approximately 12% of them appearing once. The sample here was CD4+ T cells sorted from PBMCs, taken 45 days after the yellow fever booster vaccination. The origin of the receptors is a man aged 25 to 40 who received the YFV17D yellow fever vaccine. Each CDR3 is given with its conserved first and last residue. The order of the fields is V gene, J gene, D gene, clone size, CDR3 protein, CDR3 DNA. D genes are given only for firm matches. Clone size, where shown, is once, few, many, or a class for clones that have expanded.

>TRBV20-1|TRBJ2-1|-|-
CSARGFRLRSYNEQFF
TGCAGTGCTAGAGGTTTTAGGCTCCGCTCCTACAATGAGCAGTTCTTC
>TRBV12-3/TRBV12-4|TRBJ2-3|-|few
CASQGGSTDTQYF
TGTGCCTCCCAGGGAGGTAGCACAGATACGCAGTATTTT
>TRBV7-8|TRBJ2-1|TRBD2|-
CASSLVGLAGVGASEQFF
TGTGCCAGCAGCTTAGTCGGACTAGCGGGAGTGGGGGCGAGTGAGCAGTTCTTC
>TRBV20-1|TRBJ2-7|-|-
CSAHGGREQYF
TGCAGTGCTCATGGGGGGCGCGAGCAGTACTTC
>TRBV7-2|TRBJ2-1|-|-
CASSPRALDWAEQFF
TGTGCCAGCAGCCCTAGAGCTCTAGATTGGGCTGAGCAGTTCTTC
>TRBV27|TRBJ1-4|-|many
CASTSGGSATNEKLFF
TGTGCCAGCACAAGCGGGGGTTCCGCAACTAATGAAAAACTGTTTTTT
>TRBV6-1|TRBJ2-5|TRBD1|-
CASKIHRGPTTQYF
TGTGCCAGCAAGATTCACAGGGGGCCCACTACCCAGTACTTC
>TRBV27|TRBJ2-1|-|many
CASSPPSVDNEQFF
TGTGCCAGCAGCCCTCCTAGCGTGGACAATGAGCAGTTCTTC
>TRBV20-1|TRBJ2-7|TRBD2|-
CSARDSGTSGNEQYF
TGCAGTGCTAGAGATTCAGGGACTAGCGGGAACGAGCAGTACTTC
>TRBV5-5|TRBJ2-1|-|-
CASSLAFNEQFF
TGTGCCAGCAGCTTGGCTTTTAATGAGCAGTTCTTC
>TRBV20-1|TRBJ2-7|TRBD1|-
CSATDRSYEQYF
TGCAGTGCCACGGACAGGAGCTACGAGCAGTACTTC
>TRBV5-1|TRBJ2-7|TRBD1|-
CASSRRGQDYEQYF
TGCGCCAGCAGCCGACGGGGACAGGACTACGAGCAGTACTTC